This T cell receptor (beta chain) was profiled in a study of naive and memory T cell subsets. This CDR3 is 18 amino acids long. Germline V gene sequence: CDR1 MGHRA, CDR2 YSYEKL. Trimming removed 0 bases from V and 0 bases from J; junction bases left unmatched: 6. An equimolar mix of two oligonucleotides served as the beta constant-region primer for TRBC1 and TRBC2. Four rounds of PCR amplified the ligated cDNA using nested alpha and beta constant-region primers plus SP2. Using its own MiXCR run on the UMI-ligation and nested PCR reads, TCRdb lists one record per CDR3 protein. In the table there are approximately 29,000 distinct CDR3 sequences, less than 20% of which are singletons.

Sequenced input: effector memory CD4+ T cells from blood. Subset here: effector memory, CD45RA- CD27-. The chain recombines TRBV4-1 with TRBJ1-4; 8 bases map to TRBD1. The TCR comes from a human donor in good health. The CDR3: CASSQEQGEGATNEKLFF. In DNA, the CDR3 is TGCGCCAGCAGCCAAGAACAGGGGGAAGGGGCAACTAATGAAAAACTGTTTTTT.